This passage covers 29 T cell receptor beta chains from one sample sequenced in a study of cytomegalovirus exposure and HLA in healthy donors. Sequencing used immunoSEQ multiplex PCR; TCRdb keeps in-frame clones, though not all of them. The sample holds more than 95,000 clones, about 87% seen once. Sequencing used PBMCs. The receptors come from a woman under 30 in good health and CMV-seronegative.

V and J are TRBV5-4 and TRBJ2-1, with 10 bases that match TRBD2. CDR3 length equals 15 residues. The germline CDR1 and CDR2 sequences are SGHNT and YYREEE (reference sequence). With V trimmed by 0 bases and J by 4 bases, 1 base remained unmatched. CDR3 nucleotide sequence: TGTGCCAGCAGCTTGGATAGCGGGGGGTACAATGAGCAGTTCTTC. Residues: CASSLDSGGYNEQFF.

This clone was recorded only once. The junction departs from germline at one end; a sequencing error may be responsible. Other DNA sequences in this specimen translate into the identical CDR3. This sequence joins TRBV27 and TRBJ2-1; 14 bases align to TRBD2. CDR1 and CDR2 (germline): MNHEY, SMNVEV (reference sequence). The CDR3 totals 16 residues. The chain's CDR3 is CASSQGLAGAYNEQFF. The CDR3 nucleotides read TGCGCCAGCAGTCAGGGACTAGCGGGGGCCTACAATGAGCAGTTCTTC.

This chain uses TRBV5-8 with TRBJ1-5, with D perhaps TRBD1 (5 bases). The ends were cut back, 0 bases at V and 4 bases at J, with 17 bases in the middle. Germline V gene sequence: CDR1 SGHTS, CDR2 YDEGEE. The CDR3 length is 17 residues. The CDR3 reads CASSLVTVSGGNQPQHF. The CDR3 DNA sequence: TGTGCCAGCAGCTTGGTTACGGTGTCCGGGGGGAATCAGCCCCAGCATTTT. Full variable domain (outside the CDR3, taken from reference TRBV5-8 and TRBJ1-5): EAGVTQSPTHLIKTRGQQATLRCSPISGHTSVYWYQQALGLGLQFLLWYDEGEERNRGNFPPRFSGRQFPNYSSELNVNALELEDSALYLCASSLVTVSGGNQPQHFGDGTRLSIL.

Turning to this clone: The same CDR3 also results from other DNA sequences found in this sample. V and J are TRBV6-1 and TRBJ2-6, with a possible D match to TRBD2 (6 bases). CDR1 MNHNS and CDR2 SASEGT come from the germline V gene. Trimming took 6 bases from V and 0 from J, leaving 9 bases between them. This CDR3 comprises 15 residues. The CDR3 bases are TGTGCCAGCAGGGAGGGAGGCTCTGGGGCCAACGTCCTGACTTTC. It specifies CASREGGSGANVLTF.

The rearrangement joins TRBV19 to TRBJ1-2; 8 bases are shared with TRBD1. With V trimmed by 3 bases and J by 3 bases, 9 bases remained unmatched. The CDR3 consists of 16 residues. Germline loops: CDR1 LNHDA, CDR2 SQIVND (reference sequence). CDR3 DNA: TGTGCCAGTAGTATCGATGTGACAGGGGTTTACTATGGCTACACCTTC. It is translated as CASSIDVTGVYYGYTF.

The genes are TRBV27 and TRBJ2-7, with 9 bases fitting TRBD1. The CDR3 loop spans 14 amino acids. CDR1 is MNHEY, CDR2 SMNVEV, per germline (reference sequence). V lost 7 bases to trimming and J lost 7 bases; unmatched junction nucleotides: 11. The DNA for the CDR3 is TGTGCCAGCACTAAAGGACAGGGGTTCGGGGAGCAGTACTTC. Its protein is CASTKGQGFGEQYF.

This clone was counted between two and nine times. The CDR3 region is CASSQVGGSNQPQHF. DNA for the CDR3: TGCGCCAGCAGCCAAGTCGGGGGTAGCAATCAGCCCCAGCATTTT. The V and J genes are TRBV4-1 and TRBJ1-5, with a weak D call TRBD1 (5 bases). With 1 base removed from V and 0 bases from J, the gap between germline ends came to 7 bases. Germline V gene lookup returns CDR1 MGHRA and CDR2 YSYEKL. The CDR3 totals 15 residues.

The gene calls are TRBV30 and TRBJ2-4; the D is unclear. Trimming pared 0 bases from V and 1 base from J, leaving 4 bases between. The CDR3 is made up of 13 amino acids. Germline values: CDR1 GTSNPN, CDR2 SVGIG (reference sequence). Written as DNA, the CDR3 is TGTGCCTGGAGTGTTGAGGCCAAAAACATTCAGTACTTC. This translates into CAWSVEAKNIQYF.

The CDR3: CAISDRPNTEAFF. The CDR3 DNA is TGTGCCATCAGTGACAGGCCCAACACTGAAGCTTTCTTT. The gene calls are TRBV10-3 and TRBJ1-1, with no clear D. V shed 3 bases and J shed 2 bases, with 7 bases lying between them. Germline assignment: CDR1 ENHRY and CDR2 SYGVKD. This CDR3 contains 13 residues.

The chain carries TRBV30 and TRBJ1-1; D is unclear. The germline V and J ends were trimmed by 8 bases and 5 bases, with 12 bases remaining between them. The CDR3 runs to 11 residues. The germline V gene has CDR1 GTSNPN and CDR2 SVGIG (reference sequence). The CDR3 DNA follows: TGTGCCGGGTCCCGGACTACTGAAGCTTTCTTT. Its translation is CAGSRTTEAFF.

The V and J genes are TRBV5-8 and TRBJ2-7; 12 nucleotides match TRBD1. V lost 0 bases, J lost 7 bases, and 8 bases stayed unmatched. Germline V gene sequence: CDR1 SGHTS, CDR2 YDEGEE. CDR3 length: 16 residues. The CDR3 here is CASSLGPGQGAREQYF. CDR3 coding DNA: TGTGCCAGCAGCTTGGGGCCGGGACAGGGGGCCAGGGAGCAGTACTTC.

This chain links TRBV6-5 with TRBJ2-7, with TRBD1 identical over 8 bases. The V and J ends lost 0 bases and 2 bases, in that order; junction bases with no gene match: 3. This CDR3 comprises 15 residues. Germline CDR1 and CDR2: MNHEY and SVGAGI. CDR3 amino acids: CASSYSRTGTYEQYF. The CDR3 DNA follows: TGTGCCAGCAGTTACTCGAGGACAGGGACCTACGAGCAGTACTTC.

The chain employs TRBV4-3 and TRBJ1-2; 10 bases align to TRBD1. The V and J ends lost 1 base and 5 bases, in that order; junction bases with no gene match: 7. Germline values: CDR1 LGHNA, CDR2 YSLEER. The CDR3 extends over 16 amino acids. This CDR3 is CASSQVYGQGGYGYTF. DNA for the CDR3: TGCGCCAGCAGCCAAGTCTATGGACAGGGGGGATATGGCTACACCTTC.

The genes are TRBV12-5 and TRBJ2-2; no clear D. V gave up 0 bases and J gave up 1 base, with 9 bases separating them. The CDR3 totals 16 residues. Germline CDR1 and CDR2: LGHNT and FRNRAP. As DNA, the CDR3 is TGTGCTAGTGGTTTGGTAGTGTCGGTGAACACCGGGGAGCTGTTTTTT. Its translation is CASGLVVSVNTGELFF.

This chain connects TRBV19 to TRBJ2-3, with TRBD2 matching over 11 bases. This CDR3 region has 15 residues. J was trimmed by 5 bases and V by 6 bases; bases with no gene match: 7. Germline CDR1 LNHDA, CDR2 SQIVND (reference sequence). CDR3 nucleotides: TGTGCCAGTAGCCTACTAGCGGGAGTCGGAGATACGCAGTATTTT. Translated, it gives CASSLLAGVGDTQYF.

This clone was seen a handful of times. The chain joins TRBV6-5 to TRBJ2-7, with 7 bases matching TRBD1. CDR1 MNHEY and CDR2 SVGAGI come from the germline V gene. The V segment lost 5 bases and the J segment 1 base; nucleotides outside the gene matches: 8. The CDR3 is made up of 15 amino acids. CDR3 sequence (DNA): TGTGCCAGCAGTAGGACCGGGACAGAGTCCTACGAGCAGTACTTC. It translates to CASSRTGTESYEQYF.

The gene calls are TRBV9 and TRBJ2-7; D might be TRBD1 (6 bases). V lost 4 bases and J 6 bases, leaving 17 bases between the germline ends. This CDR3 has 14 amino acids. Germline CDR1 SGDLS, CDR2 YYNGEE. CDR3 region: CASSPQVGGSEQYF. The CDR3 region has the DNA TGTGCCAGCAGCCCCCAGGTAGGGGGATCCGAGCAGTACTTC.

The chain employs TRBV28 and TRBJ1-5; D might be TRBD1 (6 bases). The CDR3 sequence is 18 residues long. With 8 bases removed from V and 0 bases from J, the gap between germline ends came to 23 bases. Germline CDR1 is MDHEN and CDR2 is SYDVKM. CDR3 nucleotides: TGTGCCAGCCGTAGACAGGTCATATTAGGTTATAGCAATCAGCCCCAGCATTTT. This sequence encodes CASRRQVILGYSNQPQHF.

The chain joins TRBV30 to TRBJ1-1; D is perhaps TRBD1 (6 bases). The germline CDR1 and CDR2 sequences are GTSNPN and SVGIG (reference sequence). The CDR3 covers 12 residues. V was cut by 4 bases and J by 7 bases, with 13 bases left in between. The CDR3 is CAWTQGGVEAFF. The CDR3 region has the DNA TGTGCCTGGACCCAAGGGGGTGTTGAAGCTTTCTTT.

Only one count was recorded for this clone. The chain joins TRBV18 to TRBJ2-5, with D unresolved. V was pared by 0 bases and J by 2 bases, with 7 bases between. Germline V gene sequence: CDR1 KGHSH, CDR2 LQKENI. The CDR3 consists of 14 residues. CDR3 sequence (DNA): TGTGCCAGCTCACCACCGGCGGCTCAAGAGACCCAGTACTTC. Encoded protein: CASSPPAAQETQYF.

The chain recombines TRBV5-1 with TRBJ2-7; 8 nucleotides line up with TRBD1. CDR3 length: 15 residues. V gave up 4 bases and J gave up 5 bases; unmatched junction bases: 11. Looked up from germline, CDR1 is SGHRS and CDR2 is YFSETQ. Here the CDR3 reads CASSGTGLGLNEQYF. The DNA for the CDR3 is TGCGCCAGCAGCGGGACAGGTCTAGGCTTGAACGAGCAGTACTTC.

V usage is TRBV5-1 and J usage is TRBJ2-3; perhaps TRBD1 as D (6 bases). V was clipped by 4 bases and J by 2 bases, with 17 bases between them. This CDR3 contains 16 residues. CDR1 and CDR2 (germline): SGHRS, YFSETQ. The CDR3, as DNA: TGCGCCAGCAGCCCTGGACAGCATAAAGCCACAGATACGCAGTATTTT. Its protein product is CASSPGQHKATDTQYF.

The chain recombines TRBV5-4 with TRBJ2-7, with TRBD1 matching over 9 bases. This CDR3 spans 13 amino acids. Germline lookup yields CDR1 SGHNT and CDR2 YYREEE (reference sequence). Trimming removed 10 bases from V and 5 bases from J; junction bases left unmatched: 10. This chain's CDR3 is CALARDRANEQYF. CDR3 DNA: TGTGCCCTAGCTAGGGACAGGGCCAACGAGCAGTACTTC.

The chain joins TRBV11-2 to TRBJ1-5, with D tentatively TRBD1 (5 bases). CDR1 SGHAT and CDR2 FQNNGV come from the germline V gene. The CDR3 runs 16 residues. V lost 0 bases, J lost 2 bases, and 11 bases lay in between. This CDR3 is CASSLDPRAGNQPQHF. The CDR3 DNA is TGTGCCAGCAGCTTAGATCCCAGGGCGGGCAATCAGCCCCAGCATTTT.

The sample holds one count of this clone. The V call is TRBV27, the J call TRBJ2-1; no definite D call. V was trimmed by 3 bases and J by 1 base, leaving 4 bases between them. Germline loops: CDR1 MNHEY, CDR2 SMNVEV (reference sequence). The length of the CDR3 is 13 residues. CDR3 in DNA: TGTGCCAGCAGTTTCGGTTCCTACAATGAGCAGTTCTTC. Its protein is CASSFGSYNEQFF.

The chain uses TRBV11-1 and TRBJ1-6; no firm D call. Germline-derived CDR1 and CDR2 are SGHAT and FQDESV (reference sequence). CDR3 length: 16 residues. V shed 4 bases and J shed 0 bases, with 10 bases lying between them. The CDR3 sequence: CASSSGKSSYNSPLHF. The CDR3 DNA sequence: TGTGCCAGCAGCTCCGGGAAGAGCTCCTATAATTCACCCCTCCACTTT.

This chain links TRBV15 with TRBJ2-1; 9 bases agree with TRBD2. Germline V gene data show CDR1 as LNHNV and CDR2 as YYDKDF (reference sequence). The CDR3 runs to 17 residues. The V gene end was trimmed by 0 bases and the J gene end by 0 bases; junction bases not matched to a gene: 3. The CDR3 region is CATSRDSTSGSYNEQFF. CDR3 nucleotide sequence: TGTGCCACCAGCAGAGATTCGACTAGCGGCTCCTACAATGAGCAGTTCTTC.

This clone was seen a few times. This chain joins TRBV19 and TRBJ1-6, with a tentative D call TRBD1 (6 bases). Looked up from germline, CDR1 is LNHDA and CDR2 is SQIVND (reference sequence). Trimming took 7 bases from V and 4 from J, leaving 11 bases between them. The length of the CDR3 is 14 residues. CDR3 protein: CASTQGWYNSPLHF. The DNA of the CDR3 is TGTGCCAGTACACAGGGTTGGTATAATTCACCCCTCCACTTT.

In DNA form, the CDR3 reads TGTGCCAGCACCCCGGGAGGTACAGGGTTTAATGAAAAACTGTTTTTT. Protein sequence: CASTPGGTGFNEKLFF. The rearrangement joins TRBV4-2 to TRBJ1-4, with D possibly matching TRBD1 (6 bases). The germline CDR1 and CDR2 sequences are LGHNA and YNFKEQ. The CDR3 length is 16 residues. Trimming pared 7 bases from V and 4 bases from J, leaving 19 bases between.